In this sample, the clone carrying this TCR beta chain turned up once. The source of the sample is a study of CD8 T cells in Susac syndrome. Sequencing of TCR beta was performed on blood CD8+ T cells and on blood CD4+ T cells. Reverse transcription of roughly 0.5 to 1 ug RNA was carried out with random hexamers. TCRdb processed the immunoSEQ multiplex PCR reads anew with MiXCR; each CDR3 protein has one entry. The data show around 130,000 distinct CDR3 sequences, with 85% to 95% seen just once and over 0.09% held by the top ten. In germline, CDR1 is DFQATT, CDR2 SNEGSKA (reference sequence). V dropped 6 bases and J dropped 5; count of bases not matched to a gene: 10. The CDR3 runs 15 residues.

The material sequenced was CD4+ T cells from PBMCs. The receptor's source is a human donor with multiple sclerosis. The rearrangement joins TRBV20-1 to TRBJ2-5; TRBD2 matches 12 bases. The CDR3 DNA follows: TGCAGTGCCAGTCGGTCTAGCGGGGGGGCGGAGACCCAGTACTTC. Its translation is CSASRSSGGAETQYF.